This T cell receptor (beta chain) derives from a study of blood T cell repertoires in COVID-19. As handled by the study authors: For nucleated cells, counts were estimated from reference gene primer amplification. The table came from immunoSEQ multiplex PCR; TCRdb's copy has only in-frame clones and leaves some out. V, J and clone size were drawn from that table, and D and trimming were deduced from the DNA. Among some 200,000 clones listed, around nine tenths were seen once. Trimming shortened V by 5 bases and J by 5 bases, and 19 bases separated the two germline ends. This CDR3 is 16 amino acids long. Germline assignment: CDR1 SGHVS and CDR2 FNYEAQ.

The rearrangement uses TRBV7-6 and TRBJ2-1; possibly TRBD2 for D (5 bases). The material sequenced was peripheral blood. This TCR came from a man between 18 and 35 years old with active or convalescent COVID-19. CDR3 sequence: CASSLRGFSSDNEQFF. CDR3 nucleotide sequence: TGTGCCAGCAGCCTCCGGGGTTTTAGTTCGGACAATGAGCAGTTCTTC.